This TCR beta chain stems from a study of T cell repertoires in cytomegalovirus infection. Study-wide context: Indications of both CMV infection and matching HLA type were provided by public TCR beta signatures.

This CDR3 comprises 10 residues. V was clipped by 8 bases and J by 4 bases, with 6 bases between them. CDR1 is DFQATT, CDR2 SNEGSKA, per germline (reference sequence). TCRdb ran MiXCR on the reads and lists one entry per CDR3 protein. The repertoire holds about 260,000 distinct CDR3 sequences, with 8% to 9.5% as singletons. This clonotype showed up just once. The sequence derives from a human donor in good health (CMV status not recorded). Some clones in this sample may be carry-over from other donors' samples. The material sequenced was PBMCs. The V call is TRBV20-1, the J call TRBJ2-1, with D hard to call. The CDR3 nucleotides read TGCAGTACTGCATACAATGAGCAGTTCTTC. Protein: CSTAYNEQFF.